The clone carrying this T cell receptor (beta chain) was counted once. This CDR3 has 16 residues. Trimming took 5 bases from V and 4 from J, leaving 20 bases between them. CDR1 LNHDA and CDR2 SQIVND come from the germline V gene (reference sequence). The data belong to a study of blood T cell repertoires in COVID-19. Cohort placement rested on clinical history that participants reported themselves. TCRdb keeps only in-frame clones here, not all; method: immunoSEQ multiplex PCR. The sample has 200,000 to 250,000 clones, roughly 85% seen once; the top ten hold approximately 9.1%. The origin of this receptor is a woman between 45 and 65 years old with acute COVID-19. Sequenced: PBMCs or T cells enriched from blood (not recorded which). The J gene is TRBJ1-2, the V gene TRBV19; the D gene is possibly TRBD1 (6 bases). CDR3 DNA sequence: TGTGCCAGTAGTCTCCACCCCCCACAGGGAACCTATGGCTACACCTTC. It is translated as CASSLHPPQGTYGYTF.